The 21 T cell receptor beta chains below were found in one sample sequenced in a study of regulatory T cells in long-lasting Graves disease (dated by TCRdb to 2020 to 2023). The method was multiplex PCR. The listed sequencing device is Illumina HiSeq 4000. To build TCR beta libraries, CDR3 regions were amplified by Arm-PCR using iRepertoire HTBI primers. Starting from the raw public reads, TCRdb applied fastp trimming at Q25, assembled clones with MiXCR and retained in-frame beta chains. Duplicate CDR3 protein sequences are folded into a single record with the most common DNA and genes. The table for this sample lists about 430,000 distinct CDR3 sequences; approximately 16% of them were counted only once. The ten most abundant clones make up about 8.3% of the sample. The time point label, read with the paper, signifies: newly diagnosed GD, antithyroid drugs for less than 3 months. For both TCR sequencing and RNA sequencing, RNA was extracted from PBMCs in TRIzol.

The sample also formed part of further work on T cells in Graves' hyperthyroidism and ophthalmopathy.

The sequencing used peripheral blood mononuclear cells (PBMCs), collected at new diagnosis, from a patient treated with antithyroid drugs. The origin of the receptors is a woman between 40 and 55 years old with Graves disease. Donor details come from another sample of the same person, matched by shared clones.

The V call is TRBV5-4, the J call TRBJ2-3, with 7 bases fitting TRBD1. The CDR3 sequence is 14 residues long. J was trimmed by 5 bases and V by 4 bases; bases with no gene match: 7. Germline CDR1 is SGHNT and CDR2 is YYREEE (reference sequence). CDR3 amino acids: CASSQGQRGDTQYF. The CDR3 nucleotides read TGTGCCAGCAGCCAGGGACAGCGCGGAGATACGCAGTATTTT.

This clonotype was observed at least ten times. This chain joins TRBV10-2 and TRBJ2-7, with 12 positions matching TRBD2. Unmatched junction bases numbered 6, after V lost 6 bases and J lost 3 bases. The CDR3 consists of 15 residues. Germline V gene sequence: CDR1 WSHSY, CDR2 SAAADI. CDR3: CASSELAGGFYEQYF. The CDR3 DNA reads TGCGCCAGCAGCGAACTAGCGGGAGGCTTCTACGAGCAGTACTTC.

This clonotype was recorded at least ten times. The rearrangement links TRBV12-5 to TRBJ2-5; the D is unclear. The CDR3 runs 15 residues. Germline CDR1 and CDR2: LGHNT and FRNRAP. Trimming took 0 bases from V and 2 from J, leaving 10 bases between them. The CDR3 loop reads CASGLVGHLQETQYF. CDR3 nucleotide sequence: TGTGCTAGTGGTTTGGTAGGGCACCTTCAAGAGACCCAGTACTTC.

This clonotype has only a few counts. The CDR3 region is CSATTYSTYEQYF. As DNA, the CDR3 is TGCAGTGCTACGACTTATTCTACCTACGAGCAGTACTTC. This chain connects TRBV20-1 to TRBJ2-7; D is unresolved. V lost 4 bases and J lost 2, with 12 bases in between. This CDR3 region has 13 residues. Germline CDR1 and CDR2: DFQATT and SNEGSKA (reference sequence).

This clonotype was counted ten times or more. The gene calls are TRBV18 and TRBJ2-1; D is undetermined. Germline V CDR1 and CDR2: KGHSH, LQKENI. This CDR3 spans 15 amino acids. With 1 base removed from V and 4 bases from J, the gap between germline ends came to 11 bases. The CDR3 here is CASSPRSDTYNEQFF. The CDR3 region has the DNA TGTGCCAGCTCACCACGTTCGGATACGTACAATGAGCAGTTCTTC.

This clonotype showed up many times. The V call is TRBV27, the J call TRBJ2-5, with unresolved D. Trimming cost V 10 bases and J 0 bases, with 12 bases left between them. Germline V gives CDR1 MNHEY, CDR2 SMNVEV (reference sequence). CDR3 length: 13 residues. The CDR3 DNA is TGTGCCACCGGTCGGGCAGACCAAGAGACCCAGTACTTC. Translated, it gives CATGRADQETQYF.

The V call is TRBV13, the J call TRBJ2-1, with 12 bases lining up with TRBD2. CDR1 is PRHDT and CDR2 is FYEKMQ in the germline V gene (reference sequence). The CDR3 is 17 amino acids. V shed 5 bases and J 0 bases; nucleotides not matched to a gene: 5. The CDR3 sequence: CASSPRGLAGSYNEQFF. As DNA, the CDR3 is TGTGCCAGCAGCCCTAGGGGACTAGCGGGCTCCTACAATGAGCAGTTCTTC.

This clonotype was counted a single time. It may be a read error: a sequence one base away is much more abundant. J is TRBJ2-2 and V is TRBV2; no clear D gene. The CDR3 runs to 15 residues. Germline V gene data show CDR1 as SNHLY and CDR2 as FYNNEI. V lost 8 bases and J lost 3, with 16 bases in between. The CDR3 DNA sequence: TGTGCCAGCTCACCAGCTGCGGCGGACACCGGGGAGCTGTTTTTT. This encodes CASSPAAADTGELFF.

This clonotype was counted ten times or more. The chain combines TRBV10-2 with TRBJ1-1; D may be TRBD1 (6 bases). The CDR3 loop spans 16 amino acids. V was pared by 4 bases and J by 4 bases, with 19 bases between. In germline, CDR1 is WSHSY, CDR2 SAAADI. The CDR3 loop reads CASSAPDHREGTEAFF. The CDR3 DNA follows: TGCGCCAGCAGTGCCCCCGATCACAGGGAGGGCACTGAAGCTTTCTTT.

This clonotype was recorded many times. CDR3 in amino acids: CASRDDKGGNSPLHF. CDR3 bases: TGTGCCAGCAGGGACGATAAGGGGGGGAATTCACCCCTCCACTTT. V usage is TRBV27 and J usage is TRBJ1-6; tentative D call: TRBD1 (6 bases). Trimming removed 6 bases from V and 7 bases from J, with 16 bases in between. Germline CDR1 reads MNHEY; CDR2 reads SMNVEV (reference sequence). The CDR3 is 15 residues long.

The gene calls are TRBV2 and TRBJ2-1, with D perhaps matching TRBD2 (6 bases). V was shortened by 10 bases and J by 10 bases, with 23 bases between the two germline ends. Germline V gene data show CDR1 as SNHLY and CDR2 as FYNNEI. CDR3 length: 14 residues. The CDR3 DNA reads as TGTGCCATCACCCCGGGGGTGTCCCGTTTGGAGCAGTTCTTC. This sequence encodes CAITPGVSRLEQFF. Combining the CDR3 with reference TRBV2 and TRBJ2-1 gives the whole variable domain EPEVTQTPSHQVTQMGQEVILRCVPISNHLYFYWYRQILGQKVEFLVSFYNNEISEKSEIFDDQFSVERPDGSNFTLKIRSTKLEDSAMYFCAITPGVSRLEQFFGPGTRLTVL.

This chain joins TRBV7-2 and TRBJ1-2; D possibly corresponds to TRBD1 (6 bases). Trimming cost V 4 bases and J 4 bases, with 19 bases left between them. Germline V gives CDR1 SGHTA, CDR2 FQGNSA. This CDR3 has 16 residues. The CDR3 protein is CASSSTSRDTVYGYTF. Written as DNA, the CDR3 is TGTGCCAGCAGCTCGACGTCCCGGGACACAGTCTATGGCTACACCTTC. The complete variable domain, with remaining parts taken from reference TRBV7-2 and TRBJ1-2, reads GAGVSQSPSNKVTEKGKDVELRCDPISGHTALYWYRQSLGQGLEFLIYFQGNSAPDKSGLPSDRFSAERTGGSVSTLTIQRTQQEDSAVYLCASSSTSRDTVYGYTFGSGTRLTVV.

In DNA form, the CDR3 reads TGTGCCAGCAGCTCACCGGACAGGTTCGCGAACACCGGGGAGCTGTTTTTT. Protein product: CASSSPDRFANTGELFF. The V call is TRBV11-3, the J call TRBJ2-2, with 7 bases that match TRBD1. Germline V gene sequence: CDR1 SGHNT, CDR2 YENEEA. V lost 4 bases to trimming and J lost 0 bases; unmatched junction nucleotides: 8. The CDR3 is 17 amino acids. The whole variable domain, filled in from reference TRBV11-3 and TRBJ2-2, reads EAGVVQSPRYKIIEKKQPVAFWCNPISGHNTLYWYLQNLGQGPELLIRYENEEAVDDSQLPKDRFSAERLKGVDSTLKIQPAELGDSAVYLCASSSPDRFANTGELFFGEGSRLTVL.

The sample holds many counts of this clonotype. The rearrangement uses TRBV28 and TRBJ2-5; 9 bases match TRBD1. With V trimmed by 7 bases and J by 2 bases, 5 bases remained unmatched. Germline V gene lookup returns CDR1 MDHEN and CDR2 SYDVKM. This CDR3 has 14 residues. CDR3 sequence reads: CASNTGGRQETQYF. Here the CDR3 DNA reads TGTGCCAGCAACACAGGGGGCCGACAAGAGACCCAGTACTTC.

The table lists this clonotype with many counts. The genes are TRBV11-2 and TRBJ2-7; D is possibly TRBD2 (5 bases). V shed 1 base and J shed 2 bases, with 9 bases lying between them. Per the germline V gene, CDR1 is SGHAT and CDR2 is FQNNGV. The CDR3 runs 14 residues. The CDR3 DNA reads TGTGCCAGCAGCTTAGCGGGGTCCCCCTACGAGCAGTACTTC. Its protein product is CASSLAGSPYEQYF.

This clonotype was found many times. The CDR3 sequence is CASSTRLAWVTQYF. DNA of the CDR3: TGTGCCAGCAGTACCCGACTAGCCTGGGTGACCCAGTACTTC. The chain carries TRBV28 and TRBJ2-5; 7 bases are shared with TRBD2. Per the germline V gene, CDR1 is MDHEN and CDR2 is SYDVKM. V was pared by 5 bases and J by 7 bases, with 10 bases of the junction left unmatched. CDR3 size: 14 residues.

Only one count was recorded for this clonotype. The genes are TRBV7-9 and TRBJ1-2, with D tentatively TRBD1 (5 bases). From germline, CDR1 is SEHNR and CDR2 FQNEAQ (reference sequence). The CDR3 totals 14 residues. Between the trimmed V and J ends, which lost 3 bases and 5 bases, there was a span of 13 bases. The CDR3: CASSFGDPGYGYTF. The CDR3 coding sequence is TGTGCCAGCAGCTTTGGGGACCCCGGGTATGGCTACACCTTC.

This clonotype was detected ten times or more. This rearrangement joins TRBV5-5 to TRBJ2-1, with TRBD2 as a possible D gene (5 bases). V was cut by 3 bases and J by 4 bases, with 8 bases left in between. The CDR3 contains 13 residues. Germline V gene lookup returns CDR1 SGHKS and CDR2 YYEKEE (reference sequence). Here the CDR3 DNA reads TGTGCCAGCAGCTCGACTACGTACAATGAGCAGTTCTTC. It is translated as CASSSTTYNEQFF.

CDR3 sequence reads: CASSSQGGEAFF. Here the CDR3 DNA reads TGTGCCAGTAGCTCACAGGGGGGAGAAGCTTTCTTT. This sequence joins TRBV19 and TRBJ1-1; TRBD1 aligns across 8 bases. The CDR3 has 12 residues. V trimming: 6 bases; J trimming: 8 bases; junction bases outside the gene matches: 5. Germline V lookup: CDR1 LNHDA, CDR2 SQIVND (reference sequence).

For this clonotype: This may stem from a read error, because a much larger clone lies one nucleotide away. In DNA, the CDR3 is TGTGCCAGCAGTTTGTACCCGGACAGGGGCGCAGATACGCAGTATTTT. Translating it yields CASSLYPDRGADTQYF. The chain uses TRBV27 and TRBJ2-3; 9 bases are a match to TRBD1. The V gene's germline CDR1 is MNHEY and CDR2 SMNVEV (reference sequence). The CDR3 sequence is 16 residues long. The V segment lost 3 bases and the J segment 4 bases; nucleotides outside the gene matches: 8.

This clonotype was seen repeatedly, ten times or more. The V gene is TRBV7-8, the J gene TRBJ2-7; 7 positions match TRBD1. The CDR3 length is 15 residues. Looked up from germline, CDR1 is SGHVS and CDR2 is FQNEAQ. V shed 3 bases and J 0 bases; nucleotides not matched to a gene: 5. The CDR3 reads CASSFRDSSSYEQYF. CDR3 coding DNA: TGTGCCAGCAGCTTCCGGGACAGTAGCTCCTACGAGCAGTACTTC.